This TCR beta chain is from a study of breast tumors, draining lymph nodes, adjacent tissues. This CDR3 spans 17 amino acids. V was pared by 4 bases and J by 0 bases, with 13 bases between. Germline V gene data show CDR1 as SGHVS and CDR2 as FNYEAQ. About this clonotype itself: Its antigen is unknown.

TCRdb reanalysed the multiplex PCR reads using MiXCR and keeps one entry per CDR3 protein. The profile shows 66,000 or so distinct CDR3 sequences, roughly 44% of them singletons. Findings of the study overall: Tumors had less TCR diversity than lymph nodes, more than nontumor tissue. Luminal-like breast cancer showed significantly higher tumor–nontumor repertoire similarity than basal-like. Tumor T cell lymph node origin was a supported hypothesis, not proven.

Sequencing input: breast tumor tissue. This chain links TRBV7-6 with TRBJ1-6, with D uncertain. The origin of this receptor is a female donor with breast cancer. Some clones in this sample may be carry-over from other donors' samples. CDR3 bases: TGTGCCAGCAGCTCCACACTCCCGAGCTCCTATAATTCACCCCTCCACTTT. It specifies CASSSTLPSSYNSPLHF.